The rows below give T cell receptor beta chains drawn from one sample of a study of identifying expanded T cells in peripheral blood. TCRdb's copy holds only in-frame clones and misses some; the assay was immunoSEQ multiplex PCR. The sample shows 85,000 to 95,000 clones, 88% of them seen only once. The sample taken for sequencing was blood. The receptor source for this set is a person aged 18 to 75 in good health. The CDR3 runs from the conserved cysteine through the conserved F or W. The D gene is left open where the match is weak. The listing skips clone size in some rows; elsewhere it reads once, few, many or a size class.

few	.	TRBV2	TRBJ2-1	CASSSSGTYYNEQFF	TGTGCCAGCAGTTCCTCCGGGACTTACTACAATGAGCAGTTCTTC
.	.	TRBV5-1	TRBJ2-3	CASSLERADTQYF	TGCGCCAGCAGCTTGGAAAGAGCCGATACGCAGTATTTT
.	TRBD2	TRBV9	TRBJ2-2	CASSAPSGANTGELFF	TGTGCCAGCAGCGCCCCTAGCGGGGCTAACACCGGGGAGCTGTTTTTT
.	TRBD2	TRBV27	TRBJ2-3	CASGYGGGRNTQYF	TGTGCCAGCGGGTACGGGGGGGGCCGTAATACGCAGTATTTT
.	.	TRBV11-2	TRBJ2-7	CASSPIWEYAYEQYF	TGTGCCAGCAGCCCGATCTGGGAGTACGCCTACGAGCAGTACTTC
.	TRBD1	TRBV5-8	TRBJ2-1	CASNTGGYRGANEQFF	TGTGCCAGCAATACCGGGGGATACAGGGGGGCCAATGAGCAGTTCTTC
few	.	TRBV28	TRBJ2-7	CASNTGSYEQYF	TGTGCCAGCAATACAGGTTCCTACGAGCAGTACTTC
.	.	TRBV19	TRBJ2-7	CASSRSGFYEQYF	TGTGCCAGTAGTAGATCGGGGTTCTACGAGCAGTACTTC
.	TRBD2	TRBV7-9	TRBJ2-7	CASSPWGGIADSYEQYF	TGTGCCAGCAGCCCATGGGGGGGGATAGCGGATTCCTACGAGCAGTACTTC
few	.	TRBV9	TRBJ1-1	CASSVAGKNTEAFF	TGTGCCAGCAGCGTAGCCGGGAAGAACACTGAAGCTTTCTTT
once	.	TRBV21-1	TRBJ2-7	CASSEGSGLKGEQYF	TGTGCCAGCAGCGAGGGTTCGGGACTAAAAGGCGAGCAGTACTTC
.	.	TRBV6-4	TRBJ2-2	CASSEGVTGELFF	TGTGCCAGCAGTGAAGGGGTGACCGGGGAGCTGTTTTTT
few	.	TRBV29-1	TRBJ2-7	CSVEQSSYEQYF	TGCAGCGTTGAGCAGAGCTCCTACGAGCAGTACTTC
.	TRBD2	TRBV7-2	TRBJ2-7	CASSASGSSYEQYF	TGTGCCAGCAGCGCGAGCGGGAGCTCCTACGAGCAGTACTTC
once	TRBD1	TRBV7-3	TRBJ2-3	CASSDGTGQDTQYF	TGTGCCAGCAGCGACGGGACAGGGCAAGATACGCAGTATTTT
.	.	TRBV6-4	TRBJ1-5	CASSSEQGSNQPQHF	TGTGCCAGCAGTTCTGAGCAGGGGAGCAATCAGCCCCAGCATTTT
.	.	TRBV4-2	TRBJ1-3	CASSQDRVSGNTIYF	TGTGCCAGCAGCCAAGACAGGGTCTCTGGAAACACCATATATTTT
.	.	TRBV30	TRBJ1-2	CACKATRRGYTF	TGTGCCTGTAAGGCCACGCGCAGGGGCTACACCTTC
.	TRBD2	TRBV30	TRBJ2-5	CAWSPSGRADETQYF	TGTGCCTGGAGTCCTAGCGGGAGGGCAGATGAGACCCAGTACTTC
.	.	TRBV11-3	TRBJ1-1	CASSPGAGRDTEAFF	TGTGCCAGCAGCCCCGGGGCGGGAAGGGACACTGAAGCTTTCTTT
.	TRBD2	TRBV30	TRBJ2-3	CAWSLGLAGADTQYF	TGTGCCTGGAGTCTGGGACTAGCGGGAGCGGATACGCAGTATTTT
.	TRBD2	TRBV7-2	TRBJ2-2	CASSSIAGSNTGELFF	TGTGCCAGCAGCTCTATAGCGGGCTCGAACACCGGGGAGCTGTTTTTT
.	TRBD1	TRBV6-4	TRBJ2-1	CASSDGTGSSEQFF	TGTGCCAGCAGTGATGGGACAGGGTCAAGTGAGCAGTTCTTC
few	.	TRBV6-5	TRBJ1-2	CATTEGDYGYTF	TGTGCCACAACCGAGGGGGACTATGGCTACACCTTC
.	.	TRBV10-1	TRBJ2-1	CASSEFGSSYNEQFF	TGCGCCAGCAGTGAGTTTGGGAGCTCCTACAATGAGCAGTTCTTC
.	.	TRBV11-3	TRBJ2-2	CASSLILGVSGELFF	TGTGCCAGCAGCTTAATATTGGGGGTGTCCGGGGAGCTGTTTTTT
.	TRBD2	TRBV7-9	TRBJ2-7	CASSPALAEVSYEQYF	TGTGCCAGCAGCCCGGCGCTAGCGGAAGTCTCCTACGAGCAGTACTTC
.	.	TRBV7-9	TRBJ2-7	CASSLQGYEQYF	TGTGCCAGCAGCTTACAGGGCTACGAGCAGTACTTC
.	.	TRBV6-4	TRBJ2-3	CASSPDGTTDTQYF	TGTGCCAGCAGCCCCGATGGGACCACAGATACGCAGTATTTT
.	.	TRBV29-1	TRBJ1-2	CSVEEGSYGYTF	TGCAGCGTTGAAGAGGGCAGCTATGGCTACACCTTC
.	.	TRBV7-3	TRBJ1-1	CASSLDTGTLLRAFF	TGTGCCAGCAGCTTAGATACGGGAACCCTTCTGAGGGCTTTCTTT
.	.	TRBV4-2	TRBJ1-4	CASSQDDSTGGGEKLFF	TGTGCCAGCAGCCAAGATGACAGCACGGGGGGCGGTGAAAAACTGTTTTTT
.	.	TRBV7-2	TRBJ1-2	CASSLRVARTDYGYTF	TGTGCCAGCAGCTTACGGGTGGCTCGGACTGACTATGGCTACACCTTC
once	TRBD2	TRBV4-1	TRBJ2-3	CASSREGSWTDTQYF	TGCGCCAGCAGCCGGGAGGGTTCCTGGACAGATACGCAGTATTTT
.	TRBD2	TRBV7-2	TRBJ2-3	CASSLGPLAGGDTQYF	TGTGCCAGCAGCTTAGGGCCACTAGCGGGCGGAGATACGCAGTATTTT
few	.	TRBV12-5	TRBJ1-1	CASGPSQGNTEAFF	TGTGCTAGTGGCCCATCACAGGGAAACACTGAAGCTTTCTTT
.	.	TRBV4-1	TRBJ1-1	CASSHLLRGATNTEAFF	TGCGCCAGCAGCCATCTCCTGAGGGGGGCTACGAACACTGAAGCTTTCTTT
.	.	TRBV6-1	TRBJ2-2	CASSPPRANTGELFF	TGTGCCAGCAGTCCTCCGAGGGCGAACACCGGGGAGCTGTTTTTT
.	.	TRBV27	TRBJ2-5	CASSRLGVGETQYF	TGTGCCAGCAGTAGGCTAGGGGTGGGGGAGACCCAGTACTTC
.	.	TRBV4-3	TRBJ2-7	CASRPGRDADEQYF	TGCGCCAGCAGGCCGGGACGGGACGCGGACGAGCAGTACTTC
.	.	TRBV5-1	TRBJ1-1	CASSLVAGPQNTEAFF	TGCGCCAGCAGCTTGGTAGCCGGGCCGCAGAACACTGAAGCTTTCTTT